The 15 T cell receptor beta chains below come from one sample, sequenced in a study of regulatory T cells in long-lasting Graves disease. Time point indicated: persistent/refractory GD, antithyroid drugs over 5 years with positive TRAb. PBMC RNA served as the TCR library source. Building of the TCR beta libraries involved iRepertoire HTBI primers and Arm-PCR of CDR3 regions. MiXCR, run by TCRdb on the multiplex PCR reads, gives a single entry per CDR3 protein. The sample lists a few hundred thousand distinct CDR3 sequences; roughly 21% were seen once. Source: peripheral blood mononuclear cells (PBMCs), taken when the disease was refractory, from a patient treated with antithyroid drugs. These TCRs come from a female donor with Graves disease.

This clonotype was seen a few times. J is TRBJ2-5 and V is TRBV6-1; no firm D call. This CDR3 has 13 amino acids. The germline CDR1 and CDR2 sequences are MNHNS and SASEGT. V lost 7 bases, J lost 2 bases, and 11 bases lay in between. The CDR3 protein is CASTPGIQETQYF. The DNA for the CDR3 is TGTGCCAGCACCCCGGGCATACAAGAGACCCAGTACTTC.

V and J are TRBV3-1 and TRBJ1-4; perhaps TRBD1 as D (6 bases). The CDR3 is 16 amino acids. Trimming stripped 1 base from V and 0 bases from J, with 9 bases between. Germline V CDR1 and CDR2: LGHDT, YNNKEL (reference sequence). This CDR3 is CASSQVGAATNEKLFF. CDR3 bases: TGTGCCAGCAGCCAAGTGGGGGCCGCAACTAATGAAAAACTGTTTTTT.

This clonotype was seen at least ten times. This chain uses TRBV12-5 with TRBJ1-5; unclear D gene. The CDR3 sequence is 13 residues long. Germline V gives CDR1 LGHNT, CDR2 FRNRAP. Trimming removed 5 bases at V and 9 bases at J, with 14 bases between. The DNA of the CDR3 is TGTGCTAGTGGTCTACCCCCATTTCGGCCCCAGCATTTT. Translation gives CASGLPPFRPQHF.

This chain uses TRBV29-1 with TRBJ1-1; D gene uncertain. CDR1 and CDR2 from the germline V gene are SQVTM and ANQGSEA. Trimming took 7 bases from V and 3 from J, leaving 18 bases between them. CDR3 length: 14 amino acids. CDR3 in amino acids: CSAFPRRRYTEAFF. DNA for the CDR3: TGCAGCGCTTTCCCCAGACGGAGATACACTGAAGCTTTCTTT.

The chain is built from TRBV6-2 or TRBV6-3 and TRBJ1-4; tentative D call: TRBD1 (6 bases). Germline V gives CDR1 MNHEY, CDR2 SVGEGT. The ends were cut back, 7 bases at V and 0 bases at J, with 12 bases in the middle. This CDR3 is built from 15 residues. The CDR3 bases are TGTGCCAGCACCGGACAGCGGGCAACTAATGAAAAACTGTTTTTT. Protein: CASTGQRATNEKLFF.

The chain links TRBV19 to TRBJ2-5; a weak D match, TRBD1 (5 bases). Per the germline V gene, CDR1 is LNHDA and CDR2 is SQIVND (reference sequence). There are 14 residues in the CDR3. Between the trimmed V and J ends, which lost 6 bases and 1 base, there was a span of 12 bases. The CDR3 sequence is CASSRPGIQETQYF. The CDR3 DNA follows: TGTGCCAGTAGCCGCCCAGGGATCCAAGAGACCCAGTACTTC.

A few counts support this clonotype. The chain uses TRBV6-1 and TRBJ1-2; D remains ambiguous. Germline values: CDR1 MNHNS, CDR2 SASEGT. Trimming shortened V by 6 bases and J by 7 bases, and 15 bases separated the two germline ends. This CDR3 contains 13 residues. The CDR3 nucleotides read TGTGCCAGCAGCCCAGAAGGCCTGTTTGGCTACACCTTC. This sequence encodes CASSPEGLFGYTF.

The chain recombines TRBV7-9 with TRBJ2-5; D remains ambiguous. Matching the DNA end better, TRBJ2-7 makes the J call doubtful. Germline loops: CDR1 SEHNR, CDR2 FQNEAQ (reference sequence). The CDR3 length is 13 residues. CDR3 amino acids: CASSLGVWDEQYF. CDR3 DNA: TGTGCCAGCAGCTTAGGGGTATGGGACGAGCAGTACTTC.

This clonotype was observed many times. V is TRBV6-2 or TRBV6-3 and J is TRBJ1-2; tentatively, D is TRBD1 (6 bases). Trimming cost V 5 bases and J 0 bases, with 13 bases left between them. Per the germline V gene, CDR1 is MNHEY and CDR2 is SVGEGT. The CDR3 is 15 residues long. DNA of the CDR3: TGTGCCAGCAGTGAAGGGACAATAGCTAACTATGGCTACACCTTC. Amino acids: CASSEGTIANYGYTF.

This clonotype was seen ten or more times. V is TRBV19 and J is TRBJ2-7; TRBD2 agrees at 12 bases. Germline V gives CDR1 LNHDA, CDR2 SQIVND (reference sequence). This CDR3 is 17 amino acids long. V trimming: 3 bases; J trimming: 0 bases; junction bases outside the gene matches: 6. The CDR3 sequence is CASSIQGLAGNSYEQYF. The CDR3 nucleotides are TGTGCCAGTAGTATCCAAGGACTAGCGGGGAACTCCTACGAGCAGTACTTC.

V usage is TRBV5-6 and J usage is TRBJ2-1; weak D call: TRBD2 (6 bases). The germline V gene encodes CDR1 SGHDT and CDR2 YYEEEE. The CDR3 covers 13 residues. The V end lost 0 bases, the J end lost 8 bases, and 9 bases lay between the germline ends. Here the CDR3 DNA reads TGTGCCAGCAGCTTGGCGGGAGAGGATGAGCAGTTCTTC. Its translation: CASSLAGEDEQFF.

The chain has TRBV28 and TRBJ1-6; D unclear. CDR3 length: 15 amino acids. V lost 7 bases, J lost 0 bases, and 10 bases lay in between. Per the germline V gene, CDR1 is MDHEN and CDR2 is SYDVKM. In DNA, the CDR3 is TGTGCCAGCACCCTACAAAGCTCCTATAATTCACCCCTCCACTTT. It encodes CASTLQSSYNSPLHF. The whole variable domain, remainder taken from reference TRBV28 and TRBJ1-6, is DVKVTQSSRYLVKRTGEKVFLECVQDMDHENMFWYRQDPGLGLRLIYFSYDVKMKEKGDIPEGYSVSREKKERFSLILESASTNQTSMYLCASTLQSSYNSPLHFGNGTRLTVT.

This clonotype appeared many times. The chain recombines TRBV12-3 or TRBV12-4 with TRBJ1-1, with D possibly being TRBD1 (6 bases). V gave up 4 bases and J gave up 1 base, with 10 bases separating them. This CDR3 spans 14 amino acids. This chain's CDR3 is CASSSRGRNTEAFF. The CDR3, as DNA: TGTGCCAGCAGTTCCAGGGGAAGGAACACTGAAGCTTTCTTT.

This clonotype was counted a few times. V gene TRBV20-1 combines with J gene TRBJ1-5, with 9 bases identical to TRBD1. Germline loops: CDR1 DFQATT, CDR2 SNEGSKA (reference sequence). CDR3 length: 17 residues. The V segment lost 4 bases and the J segment 5 bases; nucleotides outside the gene matches: 15. The CDR3 DNA is TGCAGTGCTACCCCCTTCACAGGGACAGGGATTGATCAGCCCCAGCATTTT. It codes for CSATPFTGTGIDQPQHF.

V and J are TRBV6-5 and TRBJ1-5, with TRBD1 identical over 7 bases. Unmatched junction bases numbered 12, after V lost 4 bases and J lost 0 bases. Per the germline V gene, CDR1 is MNHEY and CDR2 is SVGAGI. This CDR3 has 18 residues. The chain's CDR3 is CASSSSGTVLYSNQPQHF. The CDR3 DNA reads as TGTGCCAGCAGTTCCAGCGGGACAGTTCTTTATAGCAATCAGCCCCAGCATTTT.